The present TCR beta chain was sequenced within a study of T cell responses to AZD1222 COVID-19 vaccine. Broader study findings: Compared with day 0, the breadth and depth of the Spike-specific TCR repertoire rose significantly after two doses of AZD1222. The study sampled repertoires only after the peak T cell response. Vaccine-associated CD4 TCRs spanned spike, dominant at 160-218 and 743-854.

As to this clone: What it binds is unknown.

TCRdb keeps only in-frame clones here, not all; method: immunoSEQ multiplex PCR. The table has 150,000 to 200,000 clones, more than 90% seen once. This receptor was identified in an adult who received the MenACWY meningococcal vaccine as a control. This specimen was peripheral blood, taken 28 days after the second dose of the MenACWY control vaccine.

The CDR3 protein is CASSQAGVTTEAFF. CDR3 sequence (DNA): TGTGCCAGCAGCCAAGCTGGGGTTACCACTGAAGCTTTCTTT. This chain uses TRBV4-2 with TRBJ1-1; no firm D call. The CDR3 contains 14 residues. The germline V gene encodes CDR1 LGHNA and CDR2 YNFKEQ. V was trimmed by 1 base and J by 4 bases, leaving 10 bases between them.